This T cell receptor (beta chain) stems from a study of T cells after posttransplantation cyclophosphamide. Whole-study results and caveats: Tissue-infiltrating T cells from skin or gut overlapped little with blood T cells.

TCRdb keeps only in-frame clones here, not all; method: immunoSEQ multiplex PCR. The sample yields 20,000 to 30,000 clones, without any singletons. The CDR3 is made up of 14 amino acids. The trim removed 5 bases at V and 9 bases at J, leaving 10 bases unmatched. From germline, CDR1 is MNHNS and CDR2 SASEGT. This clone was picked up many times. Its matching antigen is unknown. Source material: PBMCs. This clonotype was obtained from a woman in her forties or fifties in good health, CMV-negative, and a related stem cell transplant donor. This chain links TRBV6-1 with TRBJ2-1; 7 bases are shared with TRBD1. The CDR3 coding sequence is TGTGCCAGCAGTCAGACAGGGCAGATGGCTGAGCAGTTCTTC. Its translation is CASSQTGQMAEQFF.